This T cell receptor beta chain was sequenced during a study of T cells in Graves' hyperthyroidism and ophthalmopathy. In this sample, this clonotype turned up a few times. The diagnostic basis comprised clinical symptoms, serum thyroxine and TRAb, thyroid ultrasound and orbital computed tomography. The J segment lost 2 bases and the V segment lost 2 bases, leaving 7 bases of the junction unmatched. The CDR3 has 17 amino acids. Per germline, CDR1 MNHEY and CDR2 SMNVEV (reference sequence). Researchers took RNA transcripts and amplified the TCR beta CDR3 regions from them. HTBI primers were the set used in a first-round RT-PCR of the TCR CDR3. Each CDR3 protein gets one entry after TCRdb re-called the multiplex PCR reads with MiXCR. The sample shows under 400,000 distinct CDR3 sequences, more than 15% of them seen only once.

The rearrangement links TRBV27 to TRBJ2-1; TRBD2 matches 9 bases. This TCR came from a young woman with Graves' hyperthyroidism that later progressed to Graves' ophthalmopathy. Sequencing input: blood. This CDR3 reads CASSLDAGGGPYNEQFF. The CDR3 DNA reads TGTGCCAGCAGTTTAGATGCGGGAGGGGGCCCCTACAATGAGCAGTTCTTC.